The next 27 T cell receptor beta chains were all read from a single sample in a study of CD8+ T cells in alopecia areata. cDNA reverse transcribed from extracted RNA served as the sequencing template. Repertoires were generated with immunoSEQ multiplex PCR, while TCRdb's copy carries only in-frame clones and drops some. The sample includes over 95,000 clones, approximately 55% of them seen just once. Treatment specified: oral pan-JAK inhibitor, 5-10 mg twice daily. The sample consisted of CD4+ T cells sorted from blood, taken at week 24, from a patient treated with tofacitinib. The receptor source for this set is a human donor with alopecia areata.

The table lists this clone with a few counts. This chain connects TRBV2 to TRBJ2-1; a weak D match, TRBD1 (5 bases). Trimming took off 4 bases at V and 12 bases at J, with 13 bases between the two ends. This CDR3 has 12 residues. Germline loops: CDR1 SNHLY, CDR2 FYNNEI. The CDR3 sequence is CASSGPGQSQFF. CDR3 nucleotide sequence: TGTGCCAGCAGTGGCCCAGGGCAGTCGCAGTTCTTC.

The chain has TRBV27 and TRBJ1-2, with no clear D. The CDR3 contains 14 residues. Looked up from germline, CDR1 is MNHEY and CDR2 is SMNVEV (reference sequence). The ends were cut back, 6 bases at V and 0 bases at J, with 11 bases in the middle. The DNA for the CDR3 is TGTGCCAGCAGCCTCAGCAGAACTAACTATGGCTACACCTTC. Translated, it gives CASSLSRTNYGYTF.

The chain has TRBV10-3 and TRBJ2-3; the D is unclear. Trimming took 1 base from V and 5 from J, leaving 4 bases between them. The CDR3 has 12 residues. Per germline, CDR1 ENHRY and CDR2 SYGVKD. CDR3 sequence (DNA): TGTGCCATCAGTGAGTGGGAAGATACGCAGTATTTT. Amino acids: CAISEWEDTQYF.

This clone was counted a single time. J is TRBJ2-1 and V is TRBV9; maybe TRBD2 (5 bases). V lost 4 bases to trimming and J lost 8 bases, with 19 bases between them. CDR3 length: 15 residues. Germline CDR1 and CDR2: SGDLS and YYNGEE. Written as DNA, the CDR3 is TGTGCCAGCAGCATTGCGGGTACCTTCGGGGATGAGCAGTTCTTC. It specifies CASSIAGTFGDEQFF.

The chain couples TRBV2 to TRBJ1-2; unclear D gene. Trimming pared 8 bases from V and 4 bases from J, leaving 14 bases between. CDR1 SNHLY and CDR2 FYNNEI come from the germline V gene. There are 13 residues in the CDR3. The CDR3 sequence is CASSKERTYGYTF. CDR3 nucleotides: TGTGCCAGCTCAAAGGAGAGGACCTATGGCTACACCTTC.

The chain combines TRBV9 with TRBJ2-5; TRBD2 matches 11 bases. CDR1 SGDLS and CDR2 YYNGEE come from the germline V gene. Trimming removed 3 bases from V and 0 bases from J; junction bases left unmatched: 1. There are 15 residues in the CDR3. In DNA form, the CDR3 reads TGTGCCAGCAGCGCTAGCGGGGGGAACCAAGAGACCCAGTACTTC. It is translated as CASSASGGNQETQYF. The full variable domain, in which reference TRBV9 and TRBJ2-5 provide the parts outside the CDR3, is DSGVTQTPKHLITATGQRVTLRCSPRSGDLSVYWYQQSLDQGLQFLIQYYNGEERAKGNILERFSAQQFPDLHSELNLSSLELGDSALYFCASSASGGNQETQYFGPGTRLLVL.

The chain recombines TRBV18 with TRBJ2-5, with D unclear. The V end lost 8 bases, the J end lost 2 bases, and 21 bases lay between the germline ends. The CDR3 runs to 16 residues. Germline CDR1 and CDR2: KGHSH and LQKENI. The CDR3, as DNA: TGTGCCAGCACGTCAGACGGGCAGACACTTCAAGAGACCCAGTACTTC. Translating it yields CASTSDGQTLQETQYF.

This clone was counted a few times. The CDR3 bases are TGTGCCATCAGTGAGCCGGGACAGGCCTACCAAGAGACCCAGTACTTC. Protein: CAISEPGQAYQETQYF. The rearrangement joins TRBV10-3 to TRBJ2-5; the match to TRBD1 covers 8 bases. The V segment lost 2 bases and the J segment 0 bases; nucleotides outside the gene matches: 5. Germline V CDR1 and CDR2: ENHRY, SYGVKD. The CDR3 consists of 16 residues.

The chain recombines TRBV5-1 with TRBJ1-5, with 8 bases aligning to TRBD1. Germline lookup yields CDR1 SGHRS and CDR2 YFSETQ. The CDR3 is 16 residues long. Unmatched junction bases numbered 4, after V lost 0 bases and J lost 2 bases. In DNA, the CDR3 is TGCGCCAGCAGCTTGGCCCCAGGGGGCGGCAATCAGCCCCAGCATTTT. Its protein product is CASSLAPGGGNQPQHF.

V gene TRBV30 combines with J gene TRBJ2-1; no clear D. The CDR3 runs 13 residues. CDR1 and CDR2 from the germline V gene are GTSNPN and SVGIG (reference sequence). The germline V and J ends were trimmed by 1 base and 9 bases, with 13 bases remaining between them. CDR3 coding DNA: TGTGCCTGGAGTGAGGGCCTGACCGTTGAGCAGTTCTTC. Amino acids: CAWSEGLTVEQFF.

The chain links TRBV30 to TRBJ2-7; 8 bases are a match to TRBD2. The CDR3 sequence is 18 residues long. Germline values: CDR1 GTSNPN, CDR2 SVGIG (reference sequence). The V segment lost 2 bases and the J segment 5 bases; nucleotides outside the gene matches: 20. The CDR3 DNA reads as TGTGCCTGGAGTAGATTACAAGGGAGTGGCGGGGGGCCGAACGAGCAGTACTTC. Its protein product is CAWSRLQGSGGGPNEQYF.

The V gene is TRBV29-1, the J gene TRBJ1-1; the D is unclear. V lost 3 bases to trimming and J lost 4 bases, with 9 bases between them. CDR1 and CDR2 (germline): SQVTM, ANQGSEA. The CDR3 extends over 12 amino acids. CDR3 coding DNA: TGCAGCGTTGATTCGGGTGGCACTGAAGCTTTCTTT. This codes for CSVDSGGTEAFF. Full variable domain (outside the CDR3, taken from reference TRBV29-1 and TRBJ1-1): SAVISQKPSRDICQRGTSLTIQCQVDSQVTMMFWYRQQPGQSLTLIATANQGSEATYESGFVIDKFPISRPNLTFSTLTVSNMSPEDSSIYLCSVDSGGTEAFFGQGTRLTVV.

The rearrangement joins TRBV2 to TRBJ1-1; TRBD1 matches 7 bases. Germline V gene data show CDR1 as SNHLY and CDR2 as FYNNEI. V trimming: 10 bases; J trimming: 7 bases; junction bases outside the gene matches: 6. The CDR3 spans 11 residues. Here the CDR3 DNA reads TGTGCCACCGGACAGGCCCATGAAGCTTTCTTT. Its translation: CATGQAHEAFF. Full variable domain (rest looked up from reference TRBV2 and TRBJ1-1): EPEVTQTPSHQVTQMGQEVILRCVPISNHLYFYWYRQILGQKVEFLVSFYNNEISEKSEIFDDQFSVERPDGSNFTLKIRSTKLEDSAMYFCATGQAHEAFFGQGTRLTVV.

The J gene is TRBJ2-2, the V gene TRBV29-1, with D unclear. V gave up 5 bases and J gave up 2 bases, with 15 bases separating them. The CDR3 consists of 15 residues. Looked up from germline, CDR1 is SQVTM and CDR2 is ANQGSEA. The CDR3 loop reads CSVRQRNANTGELFF. In DNA form, the CDR3 reads TGCAGCGTTCGTCAGAGGAATGCAAACACCGGGGAGCTGTTTTTT.

The chain is built from TRBV6-5 and TRBJ1-2; the D gene is possibly TRBD1 (6 bases). CDR1 is MNHEY, CDR2 SVGAGI, per germline. CDR3 length equals 15 residues. V was trimmed by 2 bases and J by 3 bases, leaving 13 bases between them. CDR3 sequence: CASSYAKGGDYGYTF. The CDR3 DNA is TGTGCCAGCAGTTACGCCAAAGGGGGGGACTATGGCTACACCTTC.

This clone has just a few counts. This chain uses TRBV7-9 with TRBJ2-1; 8 nucleotides agree with TRBD2. Germline loops: CDR1 SEHNR, CDR2 FQNEAQ (reference sequence). The CDR3 contains 16 residues. V dropped 5 bases and J dropped 5; count of bases not matched to a gene: 11. CDR3 loop: CASSPLAGGIDNEQFF. The CDR3 DNA sequence: TGTGCCAGCAGCCCCCTTGCGGGGGGAATTGACAATGAGCAGTTCTTC.

The chain links TRBV9 to TRBJ2-2; D remains ambiguous. The CDR3 loop spans 15 amino acids. Trimming took off 1 base at V and 3 bases at J, with 10 bases between the two ends. The germline V gene encodes CDR1 SGDLS and CDR2 YYNGEE. The CDR3 here is CASSVRSEHTGELFF. CDR3 bases: TGTGCCAGCAGCGTAAGGTCGGAACACACCGGGGAGCTGTTTTTT. Drawing the rest from reference TRBV9 and TRBJ2-2, the complete variable domain is DSGVTQTPKHLITATGQRVTLRCSPRSGDLSVYWYQQSLDQGLQFLIQYYNGEERAKGNILERFSAQQFPDLHSELNLSSLELGDSALYFCASSVRSEHTGELFFGEGSRLTVL.

There are a few counts of this clone. The V call is TRBV5-1, the J call TRBJ2-1; 11 bases are a match to TRBD2. Germline V gene data show CDR1 as SGHRS and CDR2 as YFSETQ. The V segment lost 7 bases and the J segment 6 bases; nucleotides outside the gene matches: 9. The CDR3 is 15 residues long. This CDR3 reads CASLDLSGGANEQFF. The CDR3 DNA sequence: TGCGCCAGCCTCGATCTTAGCGGGGGGGCCAATGAGCAGTTCTTC.

The V gene is TRBV18, the J gene TRBJ2-7; 10 positions match TRBD1. The CDR3 is 14 residues long. The germline V gene encodes CDR1 KGHSH and CDR2 LQKENI. The V and J ends lost 3 bases and 4 bases, in that order; junction bases with no gene match: 3. DNA of the CDR3: TGTGCCAGCTCACCCGGACAGGGGGAATACGAGCAGTACTTC. Residues: CASSPGQGEYEQYF.

This sequence joins TRBV6-5 and TRBJ1-1, with TRBD1 as a possible D gene (6 bases). CDR3 length equals 14 residues. V lost 7 bases and J 4 bases, leaving 16 bases between the germline ends. CDR1 is MNHEY and CDR2 is SVGAGI in the germline V gene. CDR3 DNA sequence: TGTGCCAGCACTCCCGGGACAAGGGCCACTGAAGCTTTCTTT. Protein sequence: CASTPGTRATEAFF.

This clone occurred many times. This rearrangement joins TRBV12-5 to TRBJ1-5; D not resolved. Trimming stripped 0 bases from V and 11 bases from J, with 11 bases between. The V gene's germline CDR1 is LGHNT and CDR2 FRNRAP. CDR3 size: 13 residues. The CDR3 loop reads CASGLVSGSSQHF. The CDR3 DNA reads as TGTGCTAGTGGTTTGGTATCTGGCAGTTCCCAGCATTTT. The entire variable domain, with the rest obtained from reference TRBV12-5 and TRBJ1-5, is as follows: DARVTQTPRHKVTEMGQEVTMRCQPILGHNTVFWYRQTMMQGLELLAYFRNRAPLDDSGMPKDRFSAEMPDATLATLKIQPSEPRDSAVYFCASGLVSGSSQHFGDGTRLSIL.

The chain employs TRBV4-3 and TRBJ2-3; D gene uncertain. The CDR3 contains 15 residues. V was pared by 4 bases and J by 1 base, with 12 bases between. The germline CDR1 and CDR2 sequences are LGHNA and YSLEER. This chain's CDR3 is CASSPGSSRTDTQYF. For the CDR3, the DNA is TGCGCCAGCAGCCCTGGCTCTTCTCGCACAGATACGCAGTATTTT.

The chain carries TRBV30 and TRBJ1-2; TRBD1 is a possible D gene (6 bases). The germline V gene encodes CDR1 GTSNPN and CDR2 SVGIG (reference sequence). Between the trimmed V and J ends, which lost 1 base and 8 bases, there was a span of 14 bases. The CDR3 is 13 amino acids. The CDR3 reads CAWSGWGAGGYTF. The CDR3, as DNA: TGTGCCTGGAGTGGTTGGGGGGCTGGCGGCTACACCTTC.

J is TRBJ1-1 and V is TRBV18; D possibly corresponds to TRBD1 (5 bases). CDR1 KGHSH and CDR2 LQKENI come from the germline V gene. Trimming pared 3 bases from V and 4 bases from J, leaving 9 bases between. CDR3 size: 13 residues. DNA for the CDR3: TGTGCCAGCTCACCCGGGGGGAGCACTGAAGCTTTCTTT. It specifies CASSPGGSTEAFF.

The rearrangement uses TRBV2 and TRBJ1-1; possible D gene TRBD1, 5 bases. CDR1 and CDR2 from the germline V gene are SNHLY and FYNNEI. V lost 2 bases and J 1 base, leaving 11 bases between the germline ends. This CDR3 is built from 15 residues. In DNA form, the CDR3 reads TGTGCCAGCAGTGAAAGGTCTACAGGGAACACTGAAGCTTTCTTT. As protein: CASSERSTGNTEAFF.

This clone was seen a few times. This chain uses TRBV19 with TRBJ2-2; possibly TRBD1 for D (5 bases). The CDR3 runs 14 residues. Between the trimmed V and J ends, which lost 8 bases and 1 base, there was a span of 11 bases. From germline, CDR1 is LNHDA and CDR2 SQIVND (reference sequence). Written as DNA, the CDR3 is TGTGCCAGTGCTTTGACAGTGAACACCGGGGAGCTGTTTTTT. Protein sequence: CASALTVNTGELFF. Supplemented by reference TRBV19 and TRBJ2-2, the full variable domain reads DGGITQSPKYLFRKEGQNVTLSCEQNLNHDAMYWYRQDPGQGLRLIYYSQIVNDFQKGDIAEGYSVSREKKESFPLTVTSAQKNPTAFYLCASALTVNTGELFFGEGSRLTVL.

The rearrangement uses TRBV25-1 and TRBJ2-5, with a possible D match to TRBD1 (5 bases). Per the germline V gene, CDR1 is MGHDK and CDR2 is SYGVNS. The ends were cut back, 2 bases at V and 4 bases at J, with 8 bases in the middle. This CDR3 contains 13 residues. The CDR3 nucleotides are TGTGCCAGCAGTGAAATGGGGCCAGAGACCCAGTACTTC. Protein sequence: CASSEMGPETQYF.